Shown below are 13 T cell receptor beta chains from a single sample sequenced in a study of blood T cell repertoires in COVID-19. Data came from immunoSEQ multiplex PCR; TCRdb stores just in-frame clones and leaves some out. The table shows 110,000 to 150,000 clones, with 80% occurring only once. The sample consisted of peripheral blood. These TCRs come from a woman in her forties or fifties with acute or convalescent COVID-19.

V is TRBV9 and J is TRBJ2-3; D is possibly TRBD2 (6 bases). Germline CDR1 reads SGDLS; CDR2 reads YYNGEE. This CDR3 is 14 amino acids long. Between the trimmed V and J ends, which lost 4 bases and 0 bases, there was a span of 9 bases. The DNA of the CDR3 is TGTGCCAGCAGCACGGAGGGTAGCACAGATACGCAGTATTTT. Protein: CASSTEGSTDTQYF.

The chain links TRBV19 to TRBJ1-5; D gene uncertain. There are 14 residues in the CDR3. Germline V gene lookup returns CDR1 LNHDA and CDR2 SQIVND (reference sequence). V lost 0 bases, J lost 6 bases, and 9 bases lay in between. DNA of the CDR3: TGTGCCAGTAGTATAGAGGCGGGAATTCAGCCCCAGCATTTT. Its protein is CASSIEAGIQPQHF.

The chain recombines TRBV6-1 with TRBJ2-4; 12 bases agree with TRBD2. V was clipped by 2 bases and J by 8 bases; unmatched bases: 4. This CDR3 spans 15 amino acids. Germline values: CDR1 MNHNS, CDR2 SASEGT. The CDR3 DNA is TGTGCCAGCAGTGAACTAGCGGGGGGGCCGGACATTCAGTACTTC. Amino acid sequence: CASSELAGGPDIQYF.

The gene calls are TRBV3-1 (or the pseudogene TRBV3-2) and TRBJ1-2; 8 bases fit TRBD1. CDR1 and CDR2 (germline): LGHDT, YNNKEL (reference sequence). J gave up 8 bases and V 1 base, and 3 bases lay outside the gene matches. This CDR3 is built from 13 residues. CDR3 bases: TGTGCCAGCAGCCAAGGGACAGGGCAGGGCTACACCTTC. Translation gives CASSQGTGQGYTF.

CDR3 DNA sequence: TGTGCCAGCAGCTTGGAGAGCCAGGGGGCGCGGGGCACTGAAGCTTTCTTT. Translation: CASSLESQGARGTEAFF. The rearrangement links TRBV5-4 to TRBJ1-1; 8 bases map to TRBD1. The CDR3 runs 17 residues. In germline, CDR1 is SGHNT, CDR2 YYREEE (reference sequence). V lost 0 bases and J lost 4; bases outside the gene matches: 11.

The chain couples TRBV19 to TRBJ1-2; perhaps TRBD1 as D (6 bases). In germline, CDR1 is LNHDA, CDR2 SQIVND (reference sequence). The CDR3 has 13 amino acids. V lost 4 bases and J 11 bases, leaving 17 bases between the germline ends. CDR3 nucleotides: TGTGCCAGTAGTACCCAAATCACAGGGAGTTACACCTTC. Translated, it gives CASSTQITGSYTF.

The sample holds a few counts of this clone. The genes are TRBV18 and TRBJ1-2; D possibly corresponds to TRBD1 (6 bases). This CDR3 contains 14 residues. CDR1 and CDR2 from the germline V gene are KGHSH and LQKENI. V gave up 8 bases and J gave up 3 bases, with 16 bases separating them. The DNA for the CDR3 is TGTGCCAGCCTTAGGACAGTGGGAGACTATGGCTACACCTTC. Its protein product is CASLRTVGDYGYTF.

The chain employs TRBV11-3 and TRBJ2-2; D remains ambiguous. Germline loops: CDR1 SGHNT, CDR2 YENEEA. V was cut by 5 bases and J by 4 bases, with 8 bases left in between. The CDR3 is made up of 13 amino acids. The CDR3 sequence is CASSRRVTGELFF. The CDR3 DNA reads as TGTGCCAGCAGCCGCCGAGTCACCGGGGAGCTGTTTTTT.

This rearrangement joins TRBV27 to TRBJ1-4; 7 positions agree with TRBD1. The V and J ends lost 5 bases and 7 bases, in that order; junction bases with no gene match: 10. This CDR3 comprises 15 residues. The germline V gene has CDR1 MNHEY and CDR2 SMNVEV (reference sequence). The CDR3 sequence: CASSANRGLREKLFF. CDR3 in DNA: TGTGCCAGCAGTGCCAACAGGGGTTTGCGTGAAAAACTGTTTTTT.

DNA of the CDR3: TGCGCCAGCAGCCTAGGGGACACCATATATTTT. It encodes CASSLGDTIYF. V gene TRBV5-1 combines with J gene TRBJ1-3, with D perhaps TRBD1 (5 bases). The V end was cut by 4 bases, the J end by 8 bases, with 7 bases between. Germline V gene lookup returns CDR1 SGHRS and CDR2 YFSETQ. This CDR3 has 11 residues. The whole variable domain, remainder taken from reference TRBV5-1 and TRBJ1-3, is KAGVTQTPRYLIKTRGQQVTLSCSPISGHRSVSWYQQTPGQGLQFLFEYFSETQRNKGNFPGRFSGRQFSNSRSEMNVSTLELGDSALYLCASSLGDTIYFGEGSWLTVV.

The chain recombines TRBV6-2 or TRBV6-3 with TRBJ2-7, with D possibly matching TRBD2 (6 bases). This CDR3 comprises 17 residues. The V gene's germline CDR1 is MNHEY and CDR2 SVGEGT. V dropped 2 bases and J dropped 4 bases, with 21 bases sitting between them. The chain's CDR3 is CASSYATSGSHSYEQYF. The DNA of the CDR3 is TGTGCCAGCAGTTACGCAACCTCCGGGAGTCATTCTTACGAGCAGTACTTC.

The chain recombines TRBV10-3 with TRBJ1-1; weak D call: TRBD1 (5 bases). V was cut by 6 bases and J by 8 bases, with 10 bases left in between. The CDR3 has 11 amino acids. Germline CDR1 reads ENHRY; CDR2 reads SYGVKD. The CDR3 is CAIRGGEEAFF. The CDR3 nucleotides are TGTGCCATCAGGGGGGGGGAGGAAGCTTTCTTT.

The chain is built from TRBV6-2 or TRBV6-3 and TRBJ2-7; D is unresolved. CDR3 length equals 14 residues. Germline V gene lookup returns CDR1 MNHEY and CDR2 SVGEGT. V was shortened by 2 bases and J by 0 bases, with 8 bases between the two germline ends. The CDR3 region has the DNA TGTGCCAGCAGTTACCGCCCAGTCTCCTACGAGCAGTACTTC. Protein sequence: CASSYRPVSYEQYF.